These 31 T cell receptor beta chains were all obtained from the same sample, sequenced in a study of blood T cell repertoires in COVID-19. Assay used: immunoSEQ multiplex PCR; TCRdb lists only in-frame clones, some missing. The data show about 14,000 clones, roughly nine tenths seen once. Sequencing was carried out using peripheral blood. Receptors were obtained from a human donor in a cohort sampled during active COVID-19.

The chain carries TRBV5-1 and TRBJ2-1; no clear D gene. This CDR3 region has 17 residues. Germline CDR1 SGHRS, CDR2 YFSETQ. Trimming took off 4 bases at V and 0 bases at J, with 17 bases between the two ends. The CDR3 protein is CASSPIPAPSSYNEQFF. The CDR3 DNA is TGCGCCAGCAGCCCTATTCCCGCGCCAAGCTCCTACAATGAGCAGTTCTTC.

The chain employs TRBV29-1 and TRBJ2-3; D is possibly TRBD1 (6 bases). Germline V gives CDR1 SQVTM, CDR2 ANQGSEA. The CDR3 is 13 residues long. Trimming took 6 bases from V and 2 from J, leaving 12 bases between them. CDR3 sequence: CSVRDKSTDTQYF. The CDR3 DNA reads as TGCAGCGTCCGGGACAAGTCCACAGATACGCAGTATTTT.

This chain joins TRBV28 and TRBJ1-4, with D unresolved. The CDR3 sequence is 14 residues long. Trimming took off 5 bases at V and 5 bases at J, with 12 bases between the two ends. The germline gives CDR1 MDHEN, CDR2 SYDVKM. The CDR3 here is CASSLPPSNEKLFF. The CDR3 DNA is TGTGCCAGCAGTCTCCCCCCCTCGAATGAAAAACTGTTTTTT. The full variable domain, its missing parts supplied by reference TRBV28 and TRBJ1-4, is DVKVTQSSRYLVKRTGEKVFLECVQDMDHENMFWYRQDPGLGLRLIYFSYDVKMKEKGDIPEGYSVSREKKERFSLILESASTNQTSMYLCASSLPPSNEKLFFGSGTQLSVL.

V and J are TRBV7-3 and TRBJ1-2; 8 nucleotides match TRBD1. There are 13 residues in the CDR3. The V segment lost 4 bases and the J segment 8 bases; nucleotides outside the gene matches: 6. The germline V gene encodes CDR1 SGHTA and CDR2 FQGTGA. CDR3 amino acids: CASSSTGEGGYTF. The DNA of the CDR3 is TGTGCCAGCAGCTCGACAGGGGAAGGCGGCTACACCTTC.

The rearrangement links TRBV28 to TRBJ2-7; 8 positions match TRBD2. The V gene end was trimmed by 4 bases and the J gene end by 5 bases; junction bases not matched to a gene: 4. CDR1 and CDR2 (germline): MDHEN, SYDVKM. The CDR3 has 13 amino acids. The CDR3 loop reads CASSSAGGHEQYF. The CDR3 bases are TGTGCCAGCAGTTCGGCGGGAGGCCACGAGCAGTACTTC. The full variable domain, completed using reference TRBV28 and TRBJ2-7, is DVKVTQSSRYLVKRTGEKVFLECVQDMDHENMFWYRQDPGLGLRLIYFSYDVKMKEKGDIPEGYSVSREKKERFSLILESASTNQTSMYLCASSSAGGHEQYFGPGTRLTVT.

V and J are TRBV5-4 and TRBJ2-3; 14 bases align to TRBD2. Germline-derived CDR1 and CDR2 are SGHNT and YYREEE (reference sequence). This CDR3 contains 16 residues. Trimming cost V 0 bases and J 3 bases; bases outside gene matches: 0. CDR3 nucleotide sequence: TGTGCCAGCAGCTTGGGACTAGCGGGAGGGACAGATACGCAGTATTTT. Residues: CASSLGLAGGTDTQYF.

J is TRBJ2-7 and V is TRBV5-1; tentative D call: TRBD1 (6 bases). With 6 bases removed from V and 6 bases from J, the gap between germline ends came to 13 bases. The CDR3 is made up of 12 amino acids. Germline CDR1 and CDR2: SGHRS and YFSETQ. The CDR3 DNA reads TGCGCCAGCACCTGGGACACAGGCGAGCAGTACTTC. This translates into CASTWDTGEQYF. Full variable domain (outside the CDR3, taken from reference TRBV5-1 and TRBJ2-7): KAGVTQTPRYLIKTRGQQVTLSCSPISGHRSVSWYQQTPGQGLQFLFEYFSETQRNKGNFPGRFSGRQFSNSRSEMNVSTLELGDSALYLCASTWDTGEQYFGPGTRLTVT.

This clone has a handful of counts. The chain is built from TRBV2 and TRBJ1-5, with D maybe TRBD1 (5 bases). This CDR3 contains 16 residues. Germline CDR1 is SNHLY and CDR2 is FYNNEI. V lost 7 bases and J 2 bases, leaving 18 bases between the germline ends. This chain's CDR3 is CASNMQGIWGNQPQHF. The CDR3 DNA reads as TGTGCCAGCAATATGCAGGGTATCTGGGGCAATCAGCCCCAGCATTTT. Based on the CDR3 plus reference TRBV2 and TRBJ1-5, the full variable domain is EPEVTQTPSHQVTQMGQEVILRCVPISNHLYFYWYRQILGQKVEFLVSFYNNEISEKSEIFDDQFSVERPDGSNFTLKIRSTKLEDSAMYFCASNMQGIWGNQPQHFGDGTRLSIL.

V usage is TRBV27 and J usage is TRBJ2-1, with TRBD1 matching over 9 bases. After removal of 5 bases from V and 13 bases from J, the junction contained 12 bases not matched to a gene. CDR1 and CDR2 (germline): MNHEY, SMNVEV (reference sequence). CDR3 length: 14 residues. CDR3 coding DNA: TGTGCCAGCAGTGGGTGGACAGGGGCGGTAAAACAGTTCTTC. It translates to CASSGWTGAVKQFF.

The chain links TRBV10-1 to TRBJ2-5, with D possibly being TRBD1 (5 bases). The CDR3 consists of 17 residues. V was pared by 6 bases and J by 0 bases, with 20 bases between. Germline-derived CDR1 and CDR2 are WNHNN and SYGVQD (reference sequence). Here the CDR3 reads CASRILRAREYQETQYF. The CDR3 coding sequence is TGCGCCAGCAGAATTTTAAGGGCCAGGGAATACCAAGAGACCCAGTACTTC.

CDR3 protein: CASSLPDRRNTEAFF. CDR3 nucleotides: TGCGCCAGCAGCCTCCCTGACAGAAGAAACACTGAAGCTTTCTTT. The V and J genes are TRBV5-1 and TRBJ1-1; possible D gene TRBD1, 5 bases. V lost 4 bases, J lost 2 bases, and 15 bases lay in between. The CDR3 consists of 15 residues. CDR1 and CDR2 (germline): SGHRS, YFSETQ.

This sequence joins TRBV5-1 and TRBJ1-1, with D possibly matching TRBD1 (6 bases). Per the germline V gene, CDR1 is SGHRS and CDR2 is YFSETQ. There are 16 residues in the CDR3. The V and J ends lost 0 bases and 4 bases respectively, with 16 bases between them. The CDR3 protein is CASSLGPSDRTTEAFF. DNA for the CDR3: TGCGCCAGCAGCTTGGGGCCCTCGGACAGAACCACTGAAGCTTTCTTT.

The count of this clone is one. This chain uses TRBV28 with TRBJ2-5; D call uncertain. The V end was cut by 4 bases, the J end by 8 bases, with 8 bases between. The CDR3 length is 11 residues. Looked up from germline, CDR1 is MDHEN and CDR2 is SYDVKM. DNA of the CDR3: TGTGCCAGCAGTTCCCTAGAAACCCAGTACTTC. Its protein is CASSSLETQYF.

The chain has TRBV19 and TRBJ2-1; 7 bases line up with TRBD2. J gave up 6 bases and V 3 bases, and 5 bases lay outside the gene matches. Germline CDR1 and CDR2: LNHDA and SQIVND (reference sequence). CDR3 length: 14 residues. The CDR3 sequence is CASSISSGRNEQFF. The DNA of the CDR3 is TGTGCCAGTAGTATCTCTAGCGGTCGCAATGAGCAGTTCTTC.

The chain is built from TRBV3-1 (or the pseudogene TRBV3-2) and TRBJ2-7; D possibly corresponds to TRBD1 (6 bases). This CDR3 is built from 13 residues. V was trimmed by 4 bases and J by 2 bases, leaving 9 bases between them. Germline V gene lookup returns CDR1 LGHDT and CDR2 YNNKEL (reference sequence). CDR3 DNA sequence: TGTGCCAGCAGCCTGGACAGAGCCTACGAGCAGTACTTC. Protein: CASSLDRAYEQYF.

The rearrangement joins TRBV18 to TRBJ1-4; D remains ambiguous. Germline V lookup: CDR1 KGHSH, CDR2 LQKENI. The CDR3 is 14 amino acids. Deletions cut 3 bases from V and 3 bases from J, with 8 bases between. The DNA for the CDR3 is TGTGCCAGCTCACCTCTTTTTGCTAATGAAAAACTGTTTTTT. It encodes CASSPLFANEKLFF.

This chain connects TRBV19 to TRBJ1-1; weak D call: TRBD1 (6 bases). Deletions cut 5 bases from V and 1 base from J, with 17 bases between. The CDR3 loop spans 16 amino acids. CDR1 is LNHDA and CDR2 is SQIVND in the germline V gene (reference sequence). CDR3 residues: CASSPTRTVSNTEAFF. In DNA form, the CDR3 reads TGTGCCAGTAGTCCTACTCGGACAGTATCGAACACTGAAGCTTTCTTT. The variable domain in full, with the rest retrieved from reference TRBV19 and TRBJ1-1, is DGGITQSPKYLFRKEGQNVTLSCEQNLNHDAMYWYRQDPGQGLRLIYYSQIVNDFQKGDIAEGYSVSREKKESFPLTVTSAQKNPTAFYLCASSPTRTVSNTEAFFGQGTRLTVV.

As to this clone: The junction differs from germline at one of its ends, possibly a read error. The chain couples TRBV24-1 to TRBJ2-1, with a tentative D call TRBD2 (6 bases). This CDR3 spans 12 amino acids. Germline assignment: CDR1 KGHDR and CDR2 SFDVKD. CDR3 nucleotides: TGTGCCACCAGTGATTCGTCCCGGGACTTAATCTTC. It encodes CATSDSSRDLIF.

The V and J genes are TRBV7-9 and TRBJ1-6, with 11 positions matching TRBD1. CDR3 length equals 14 residues. Trimming took 1 base from V and 13 from J; bases not matched to a gene: 3. Germline V gives CDR1 SEHNR, CDR2 FQNEAQ (reference sequence). CDR3 loop: CASSLEGQGVPLHF. For the CDR3, the DNA is TGTGCCAGCAGCTTAGAGGGACAGGGGGTGCCCCTCCACTTT.

V and J are TRBV28 and TRBJ1-2; 8 nucleotides agree with TRBD1. From germline, CDR1 is MDHEN and CDR2 SYDVKM. V trimming: 5 bases; J trimming: 4 bases; junction bases outside the gene matches: 6. This CDR3 spans 14 amino acids. CDR3 amino acids: CASSRQGSPYGYTF. The CDR3 DNA is TGTGCCAGCAGTCGACAGGGGTCTCCCTATGGCTACACCTTC.

V is TRBV11-3 and J is TRBJ2-2; 7 nucleotides agree with TRBD1. The V gene's germline CDR1 is SGHNT and CDR2 YENEEA. The CDR3 is made up of 15 amino acids. After removal of 5 bases from V and 2 bases from J, the junction contained 5 bases not matched to a gene. In DNA form, the CDR3 reads TGTGCCAGCAGCCCCCGGACAGGCAACACCGGGGAGCTGTTTTTT. This encodes CASSPRTGNTGELFF.

With respect to this clone: This sample includes further DNA sequences coding for the same CDR3. The V call is TRBV6-2 or TRBV6-3, the J call TRBJ2-7, with 9 bases lining up with TRBD2. From germline, CDR1 is MNHEY and CDR2 SVGEGT. V shed 3 bases and J 0 bases; nucleotides not matched to a gene: 6. The CDR3 has 16 residues. CDR3 amino acids: CASSYRASGNSYEQYF. CDR3 nucleotides: TGTGCCAGCAGTTATCGGGCTAGCGGGAACTCCTACGAGCAGTACTTC.

The gene calls are TRBV27 and TRBJ1-2; a possible D gene is TRBD1 (5 bases). The ends were cut back, 6 bases at V and 1 base at J, with 12 bases in the middle. There are 14 residues in the CDR3. Germline-derived CDR1 and CDR2 are MNHEY and SMNVEV (reference sequence). Written as DNA, the CDR3 is TGTGCCAGCAGCGTAGGACATCATAACTATGGCTACACCTTC. It encodes CASSVGHHNYGYTF.

The chain couples TRBV10-3 to TRBJ1-1, with no clear D. Germline V gene lookup returns CDR1 ENHRY and CDR2 SYGVKD. The CDR3 totals 12 residues. Trimming shortened V by 2 bases and J by 2 bases, and 3 bases separated the two germline ends. CDR3 coding DNA: TGTGCCATCAGTGAGCAAAACACTGAAGCTTTCTTT. Translating gives CAISEQNTEAFF.

The rearrangement links TRBV10-1 to TRBJ1-4; weak D call: TRBD1 (5 bases). CDR3 size: 15 residues. Trimming stripped 6 bases from V and 7 bases from J, with 18 bases between. Germline CDR1 reads WNHNN; CDR2 reads SYGVQD (reference sequence). The CDR3 DNA reads as TGCGCCAGCAGAAGTGAGTGGGCAGGGCCTGAAAAACTGTTTTTT. Protein: CASRSEWAGPEKLFF.

The CDR3 protein is CASSPSGGGITEAFF. DNA of the CDR3: TGTGCCAGCTCACCTTCCGGTGGGGGCATCACTGAAGCTTTCTTT. The V and J genes are TRBV18 and TRBJ1-1; D perhaps matches TRBD1 (6 bases). The germline V and J ends were trimmed by 3 bases and 4 bases, with 15 bases remaining between them. The CDR3 has 15 amino acids. Germline CDR1 is KGHSH and CDR2 is LQKENI.

The chain carries TRBV7-3 and TRBJ2-5; 9 bases line up with TRBD2. Germline V gene lookup returns CDR1 SGHTA and CDR2 FQGTGA. The CDR3 length is 15 residues. The junction had 2 bases not matched to a gene; V was cut back by 2 bases and J by 1 base. CDR3 nucleotide sequence: TGTGCCAGCAGCTTAGCGGGGGGGATCCAAGAGACCCAGTACTTC. Amino acids: CASSLAGGIQETQYF. Full variable domain (outside the CDR3, taken from reference TRBV7-3 and TRBJ2-5): GAGVSQTPSNKVTEKGKYVELRCDPISGHTALYWYRQSLGQGPEFLIYFQGTGAADDSGLPNDRFFAVRPEGSVSTLKIQRTERGDSAVYLCASSLAGGIQETQYFGPGTRLLVL.

This rearrangement joins TRBV7-2 to TRBJ2-1; 13 bases are a match to TRBD2. V lost 5 bases, J lost 5 bases, and 12 bases stayed unmatched. The germline V gene has CDR1 SGHTA and CDR2 FQGNSA. The CDR3 totals 18 residues. The CDR3 sequence: CASSTRPPGLAGNNEQFF. DNA of the CDR3: TGTGCCAGCAGCACACGCCCTCCGGGACTAGCGGGAAACAATGAGCAGTTCTTC.

J is TRBJ2-2 and V is TRBV11-3, with 8 bases aligning to TRBD2. Germline CDR1 is SGHNT and CDR2 is YENEEA. The CDR3 has 18 amino acids. The V segment lost 5 bases and the J segment 1 base; nucleotides outside the gene matches: 12. CDR3 bases: TGTGCCAGCAGCGGCCCCCATTTAGCGGGGAGGAACACCGGGGAGCTGTTTTTT. It encodes CASSGPHLAGRNTGELFF.

The V call is TRBV18, the J call TRBJ1-5; D unclear. Germline lookup yields CDR1 KGHSH and CDR2 LQKENI. CDR3 length: 15 residues. V was trimmed by 3 bases and J by 0 bases, leaving 9 bases between them. CDR3 in amino acids: CASSPGSNSNQPQHF. In DNA form, the CDR3 reads TGTGCCAGCTCACCGGGCAGTAATAGCAATCAGCCCCAGCATTTT.

J is TRBJ1-5 and V is TRBV4-3; 7 bases line up with TRBD1. The V segment lost 1 base and the J segment 5 bases; nucleotides outside the gene matches: 2. CDR3 size: 14 residues. Germline loops: CDR1 LGHNA, CDR2 YSLEER. This CDR3 is CASSQATGYQPQHF. CDR3 sequence (DNA): TGCGCCAGCAGCCAAGCGACAGGGTATCAGCCCCAGCATTTT.